The clone carrying this TCR beta chain was found a few times. The target antigen is unknown. Trimming pared 8 bases from V and 5 bases from J, leaving 12 bases between. Germline V lookup: CDR1 SNHLY, CDR2 FYNNEI. The CDR3 covers 12 residues. This sample stems from a study of brain metastases from non-small cell lung cancer. Study-level points and caveats: Brain metastases had lower T-cell infiltration than primary tumors. Metastases had sparse T cells but largely shared repertoires with primaries. Compared with their matched primary tumors, 60% to 65% of brain metastases showed expanded T-cell clones.

Only in-frame clones appear in the TCRdb table, and some are missing; sequencing was by immunoSEQ multiplex PCR. The sample contains around 1,400 clones, over 75% of which appear only once. The sample consisted of tissue from a brain metastasis. The TCR comes from a donor at least 40 years old with non-small cell lung cancer. The chain joins TRBV2 to TRBJ1-2; possible D gene TRBD1, 6 bases. The CDR3 sequence is CASGGGPYGYTF. CDR3 in DNA: TGTGCCAGCGGCGGGGGGCCGTATGGCTACACCTTC. The full variable domain, rest sourced from reference TRBV2 and TRBJ1-2, is EPEVTQTPSHQVTQMGQEVILRCVPISNHLYFYWYRQILGQKVEFLVSFYNNEISEKSEIFDDQFSVERPDGSNFTLKIRSTKLEDSAMYFCASGGGPYGYTFGSGTRLTVV.